This TCR beta chain is from a study of OX40 agonist ivuxolimab in advanced cancers. This clone was seen just once. Germline V gene lookup returns CDR1 WNHNN and CDR2 SYGVQD (reference sequence). The CDR3 is 16 amino acids. V dropped 3 bases and J dropped 0 bases, with 11 bases sitting between them. Libraries were prepared by immunoSEQ multiplex PCR; TCRdb keeps only in-frame clonotypes and omits some of them. The top ten hold roughly 2.6% of the sample, which has about 45,000 clones, approximately 82% seen once. The chain uses TRBV10-1 and TRBJ2-2; possibly TRBD2 for D (6 bases). The sequences come from CD4+ or CD8+ T cells sorted from blood, collected in a trial of the OX40 agonist ivuxolimab. This TCR was sampled from an adult with an advanced solid tumor such as melanoma, head and neck, liver or kidney cancer. The CDR3 coding sequence is TGCGCCAGCAGTGACAGGAGGGGATCGAACACCGGGGAGCTGTTTTTT. Translating it yields CASSDRRGSNTGELFF.